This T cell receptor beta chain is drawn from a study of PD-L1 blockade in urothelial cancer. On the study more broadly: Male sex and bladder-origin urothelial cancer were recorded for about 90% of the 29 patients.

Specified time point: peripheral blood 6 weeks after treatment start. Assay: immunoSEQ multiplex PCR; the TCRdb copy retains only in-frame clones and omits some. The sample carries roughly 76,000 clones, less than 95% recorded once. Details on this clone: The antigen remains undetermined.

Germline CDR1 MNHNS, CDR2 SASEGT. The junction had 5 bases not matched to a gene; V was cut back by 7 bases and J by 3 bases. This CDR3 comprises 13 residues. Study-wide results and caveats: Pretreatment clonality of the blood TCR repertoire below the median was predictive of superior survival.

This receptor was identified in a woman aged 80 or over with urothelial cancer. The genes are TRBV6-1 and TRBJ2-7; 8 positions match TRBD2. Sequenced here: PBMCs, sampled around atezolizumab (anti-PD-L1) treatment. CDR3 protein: CASKAGGFYEQYF. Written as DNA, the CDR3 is TGTGCCAGCAAGGCGGGAGGCTTCTACGAGCAGTACTTC.